Here is one TCR beta chain with its context. Its antigen is not yet known. No much larger clone is present one base from it, and per-base qualities are unavailable. This record belongs to a study of control samples from healthy donors and cancer patients (dated by TCRdb to the early 2020s). Library creation used the immunoSEQ multiplex PCR assay. TCRdb re-hosts the immuneACCESS table, in-frame sequences only. Its copies lack some clones; in the studies checked, an unresolved V gene accounts for under half of them, and the cause for the rest is not known. Across this sample there are some 160,000 clones, with approximately 96% seen only once. The biggest ten clones account for around 9.3% of the sample. The CDR3 runs 15 amino acids, cysteine and phenylalanine included. Only CDR3 DNA remains: 45 bases, in frame from the first base. The germline V gene encodes CDR1 LNHDA and CDR2 SQIVND (reference sequence). Trimming removed 5 bases from V and 6 bases from J, leaving 16 bases between the germline ends.

The sequence derives from a woman aged 40 to 50 in good health. The chain uses TRBV19 and TRBJ1-4; the D gene cannot be resolved reliably. The sequenced sample was blood. The nucleotide sequence is TGTGCCAGTAGTCCCCGTTCCGAATGGGATGAAAAACTGTTTTTT. It codes for CASSPRSEWDEKLFF.